This TCR beta chain emerged from a study of prognosis after radiotherapy for stage I lung cancer. Ten or more counts support this clonotype. With two-round multiplex PCR, TCR beta CDR3 sequences were amplified from genomic DNA. Primers specific to each TRBV and TRBJ gene drove first-round PCR. TCRdb used MiXCR to reprocess the multiplex PCR reads, holding one entry per CDR3 protein. Here the sample spans some 35,000 distinct CDR3 sequences, more than 30% being singletons. The starting material was PBMCs, obtained before or after stereotactic body radiation therapy (not recorded which). This clonotype was obtained from a donor aged 50 or older with non-small cell lung cancer.

CDR3 DNA sequence: TGTGCCAGCAGCTTAAAAAGGGTTAATTCACCCCTCCACTTT. This translates into CASSLKRVNSPLHF. V gene TRBV7-2 combines with J gene TRBJ1-6; D uncertain. With 2 bases removed from V and 6 bases from J, the gap between germline ends came to 8 bases. Per germline, CDR1 SGHTA and CDR2 FQGNSA. This CDR3 has 14 residues. Full variable domain (missing parts from reference TRBV7-2 and TRBJ1-6): GAGVSQSPSNKVTEKGKDVELRCDPISGHTALYWYRQSLGQGLEFLIYFQGNSAPDKSGLPSDRFSAERTGGSVSTLTIQRTQQEDSAVYLCASSLKRVNSPLHFGNGTRLTVT.